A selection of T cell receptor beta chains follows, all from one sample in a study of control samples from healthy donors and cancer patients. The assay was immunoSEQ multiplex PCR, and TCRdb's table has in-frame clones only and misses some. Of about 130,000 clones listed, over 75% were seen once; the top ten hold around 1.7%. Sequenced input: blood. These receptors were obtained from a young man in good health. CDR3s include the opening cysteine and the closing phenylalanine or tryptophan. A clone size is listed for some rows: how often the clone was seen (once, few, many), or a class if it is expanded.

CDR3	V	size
CATSSTERDTQYF	TRBV24-1	once
CASLMLSRGDTQYF	TRBV2	NA
CASSPGLAPYNEQFF	TRBV5-1	NA
CASSDTLAVGLTDTQYF	TRBV6-4	few
CASSWPGPINYGYTF	TRBV5-4	NA
CASSVGFGATEAFF	TRBV9	NA
CASRLRPGDTEAFF	TRBV5-1	once
CASSLVGVVTDTQYF	TRBV11-2	once
CASTPDRSNEKLFF	TRBV7-2	NA
CASSLGSRTGELFF	TRBV7-2	once
CAISEFLRVGRGTDTQYF	TRBV10-3	NA
CASSVATRSETQYF	TRBV9	NA
CASSLMGRRAGELFF	TRBV11-2	NA
CASSLGRGRGYEQYF	TRBV27	NA
CASSVAGRSNSPLHF	TRBV9	NA
CASSRRPAGDSYNEQFF	TRBV4-3	NA
CASNRDYGNEQFF	TRBV19	NA
CASSLSLAGPNEQFF	TRBV5-1	NA
CASSAGVGNEQYF	TRBV10-1	NA
CATNLAGGDNEQFF	TRBV9	once
CASSLGQGAIRQPQHF	TRBV11-2	few
CATSGRDNQPQHF	TRBV24-1	NA
CASSDSPGVNSPLHF	TRBV6-4	NA
CASSKGGTIAGGRRETQYF	TRBV21-1	NA
CASSPLEWSYNEQFF	TRBV5-4	NA
CASSFGGSPNTGELFF	TRBV27	NA
CASSLGSSGKSGELFF	TRBV11-3	NA
CASSTRGTEKETQYF	TRBV6-6	NA
CASNSGRYSPLHF	TRBV27	NA
CASSLTVNYGYTF	TRBV19	once
CASSLGDRGNEQYF	TRBV5-1	NA
CASSGTKYEQYF	TRBV12-3/TRBV12-4	NA
CASSDGGDRETQYF	TRBV10-2	NA